Listed here is a single T cell receptor beta chain. This record comes from a study of T cells after yellow fever vaccination. TCRdb redid the calling of the 5' RACE reads with MiXCR, one entry per CDR3 protein. Altogether hundreds of thousands of distinct CDR3 sequences are present, about 19% being singletons, with the ten largest covering roughly 19%. Trimming removed 5 bases at V and 0 bases at J, with 13 bases between. Germline V gene data show CDR1 as GTSNPN and CDR2 as SVGIG (reference sequence). This CDR3 comprises 14 residues. The sample in question was PBMCs, obtained before the yellow fever booster vaccination. The clonotype was recovered from a man aged 18 to 29 who received the YFV17D yellow fever vaccine. This chain uses TRBV30 with TRBJ1-2; possibly TRBD1 for D (5 bases). DNA for the CDR3: TGTGCCTGGGGGCCGGGGCAATCTAACTATGGCTACACCTTC. Its translation is CAWGPGQSNYGYTF.